This T cell receptor beta chain was found in a study of cytomegalovirus exposure and HLA in healthy donors. Study findings and constraints: When a later analysis was performed, an Asian-associated ancestry cluster reportedly had fewer N-insertions than the roughly 630-donor mean. The study put under 200 TCR beta chains on its list as cytomegalovirus-associated.

PCR was performed using 60 Vbeta and 13 Jbeta primers. Clones were sequenced by immunoSEQ multiplex PCR, and TCRdb holds only the in-frame ones, with some missing. The data hold around 68,000 clones, with around 70% observed a single time. Notes on this clone: The antigen is undetermined.

Germline loops: CDR1 SQVTM, CDR2 ANQGSEA. Trimming shortened V by 8 bases and J by 1 base, and 17 bases separated the two germline ends. The CDR3 length is 14 residues. The sequence came from a woman aged 30 to 39 in good health and CMV-seronegative. The sample comprised PBMCs. The genes are TRBV29-1 and TRBJ1-1; D is uncertain. CDR3 loop: CSHQRRDRNTEAFF. Written as DNA, the CDR3 is TGCAGCCACCAGCGGCGGGATCGGAACACTGAAGCTTTCTTT.